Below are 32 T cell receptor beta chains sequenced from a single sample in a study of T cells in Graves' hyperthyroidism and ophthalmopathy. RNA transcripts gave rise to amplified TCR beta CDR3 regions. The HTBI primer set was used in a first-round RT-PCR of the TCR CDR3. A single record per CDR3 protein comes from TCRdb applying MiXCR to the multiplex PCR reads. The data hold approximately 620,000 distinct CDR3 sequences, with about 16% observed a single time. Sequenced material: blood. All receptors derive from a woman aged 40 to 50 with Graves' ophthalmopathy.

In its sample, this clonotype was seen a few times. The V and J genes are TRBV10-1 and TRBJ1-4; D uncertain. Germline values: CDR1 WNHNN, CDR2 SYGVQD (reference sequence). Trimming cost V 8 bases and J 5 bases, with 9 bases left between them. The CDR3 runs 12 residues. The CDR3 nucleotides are TGCGCCAGCGGCGAATTAAATGAAAAACTGTTTTTT. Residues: CASGELNEKLFF.

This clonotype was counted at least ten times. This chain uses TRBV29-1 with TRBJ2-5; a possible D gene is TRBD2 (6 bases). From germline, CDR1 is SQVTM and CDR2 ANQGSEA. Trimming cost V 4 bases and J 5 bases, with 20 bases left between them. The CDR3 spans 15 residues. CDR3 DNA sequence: TGCAGCGTTGTGGGGGGATTGTACGTAGGGGAGACCCAGTACTTC. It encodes CSVVGGLYVGETQYF.

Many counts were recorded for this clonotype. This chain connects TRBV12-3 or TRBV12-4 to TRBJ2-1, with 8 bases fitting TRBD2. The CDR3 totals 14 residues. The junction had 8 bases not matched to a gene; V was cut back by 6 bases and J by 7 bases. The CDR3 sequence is CASSSGLAMNEQFF. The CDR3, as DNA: TGTGCCAGCAGCTCCGGACTAGCAATGAATGAGCAGTTCTTC.

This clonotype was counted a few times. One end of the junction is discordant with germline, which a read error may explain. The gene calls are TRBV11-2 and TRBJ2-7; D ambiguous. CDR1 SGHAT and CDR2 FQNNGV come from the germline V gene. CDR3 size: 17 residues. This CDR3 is CASSPSISPYSSYEQHF. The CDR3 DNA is TGTGCCAGCAGCCCCTCGATAAGCCCCTATAGCTCCTACGAGCAGCACTTC.

The CDR3 nucleotides are TGTGCCAGCACCCCGGACAGAACGGGGGAAAAACTGTTTTTT. Translating it yields CASTPDRTGEKLFF. This chain joins TRBV2 and TRBJ1-4; D is possibly TRBD1 (6 bases). The CDR3 has 14 residues. Trimming removed 7 bases at V and 8 bases at J, with 17 bases between. Germline CDR1 is SNHLY and CDR2 is FYNNEI.

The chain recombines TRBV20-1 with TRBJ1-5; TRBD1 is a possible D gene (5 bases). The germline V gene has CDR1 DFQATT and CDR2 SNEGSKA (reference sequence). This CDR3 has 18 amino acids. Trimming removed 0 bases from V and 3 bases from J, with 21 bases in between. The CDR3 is CSARDKRQGALPNQPQHF. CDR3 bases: TGCAGTGCTAGAGATAAGAGGCAGGGTGCCCTCCCCAATCAGCCCCAGCATTTT.

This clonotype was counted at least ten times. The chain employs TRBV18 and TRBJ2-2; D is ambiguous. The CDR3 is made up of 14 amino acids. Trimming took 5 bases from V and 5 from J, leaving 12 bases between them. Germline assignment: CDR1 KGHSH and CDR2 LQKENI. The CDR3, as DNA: TGTGCCAGCTCAGTGGTGGTTGCAACCGGGGAGCTGTTTTTT. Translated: CASSVVVATGELFF.

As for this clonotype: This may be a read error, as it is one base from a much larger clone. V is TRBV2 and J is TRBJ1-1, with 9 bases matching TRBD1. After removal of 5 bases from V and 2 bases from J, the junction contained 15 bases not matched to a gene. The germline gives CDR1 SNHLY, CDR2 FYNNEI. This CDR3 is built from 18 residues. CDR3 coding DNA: TGTGCCAGCAGTTATGTAACAGGGGGCACCACTTCTAACACTGAAGCTTTCTTT. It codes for CASSYVTGGTTSNTEAFF.

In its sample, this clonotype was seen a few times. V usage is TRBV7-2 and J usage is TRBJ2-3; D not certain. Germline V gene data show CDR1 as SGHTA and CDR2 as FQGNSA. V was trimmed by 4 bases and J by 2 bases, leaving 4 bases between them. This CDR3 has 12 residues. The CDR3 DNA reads TGTGCCAGCAGCTATTTCACAGATACGCAGTATTTT. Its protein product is CASSYFTDTQYF.

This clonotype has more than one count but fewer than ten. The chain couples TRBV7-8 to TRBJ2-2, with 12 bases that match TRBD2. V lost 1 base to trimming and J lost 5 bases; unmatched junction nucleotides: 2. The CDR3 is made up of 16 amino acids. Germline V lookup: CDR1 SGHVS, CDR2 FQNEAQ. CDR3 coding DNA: TGTGCCAGCAGCTTAGGACTAGCGGGAGAGACCGGGGAGCTGTTTTTT. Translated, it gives CASSLGLAGETGELFF.

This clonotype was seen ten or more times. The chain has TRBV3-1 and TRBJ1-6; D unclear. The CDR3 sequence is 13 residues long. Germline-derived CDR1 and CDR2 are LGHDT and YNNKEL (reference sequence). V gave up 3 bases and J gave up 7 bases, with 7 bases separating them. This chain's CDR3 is CASSQVGNSPLHF. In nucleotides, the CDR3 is TGTGCCAGCAGCCAGGTGGGGAATTCACCCCTCCACTTT.

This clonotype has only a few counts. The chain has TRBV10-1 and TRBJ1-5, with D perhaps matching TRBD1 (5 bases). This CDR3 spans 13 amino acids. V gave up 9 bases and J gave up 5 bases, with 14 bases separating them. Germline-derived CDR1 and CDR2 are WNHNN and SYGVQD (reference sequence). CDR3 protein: CASLDQGHQPQHF. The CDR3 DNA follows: TGCGCCAGTCTCGACCAGGGCCATCAGCCCCAGCATTTT.

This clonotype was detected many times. In DNA form, the CDR3 reads TGTGCCAGCAGTGAACTGGGGAACACTGAAGCTTTCTTT. This gives the protein CASSELGNTEAFF. V gene TRBV2 combines with J gene TRBJ1-1; D remains ambiguous. The CDR3 loop spans 13 amino acids. From germline, CDR1 is SNHLY and CDR2 FYNNEI. V gave up 2 bases and J gave up 1 base, with 5 bases separating them.

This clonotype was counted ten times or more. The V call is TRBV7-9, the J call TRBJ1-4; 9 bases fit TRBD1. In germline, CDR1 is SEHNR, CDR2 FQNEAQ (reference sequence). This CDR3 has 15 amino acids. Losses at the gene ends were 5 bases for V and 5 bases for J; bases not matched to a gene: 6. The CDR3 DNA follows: TGTGCCAGCAGCCCAGGGACAGGGTGGAATGAAAAACTGTTTTTT. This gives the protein CASSPGTGWNEKLFF.

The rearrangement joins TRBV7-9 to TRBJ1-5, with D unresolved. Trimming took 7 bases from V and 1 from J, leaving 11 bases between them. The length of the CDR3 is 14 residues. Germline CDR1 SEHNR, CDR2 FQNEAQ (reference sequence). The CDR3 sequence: CASTITGSNQPQHF. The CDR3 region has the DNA TGTGCCAGCACCATCACGGGCAGCAATCAGCCCCAGCATTTT.

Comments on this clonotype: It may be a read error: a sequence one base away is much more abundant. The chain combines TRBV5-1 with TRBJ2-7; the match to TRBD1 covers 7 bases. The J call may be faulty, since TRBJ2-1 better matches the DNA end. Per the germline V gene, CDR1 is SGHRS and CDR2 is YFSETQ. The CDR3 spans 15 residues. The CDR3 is CASSLEPGGFYEQFF. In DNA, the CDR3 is TGCGCCAGCAGCTTGGAACCAGGGGGATTCTACGAGCAGTTCTTC.

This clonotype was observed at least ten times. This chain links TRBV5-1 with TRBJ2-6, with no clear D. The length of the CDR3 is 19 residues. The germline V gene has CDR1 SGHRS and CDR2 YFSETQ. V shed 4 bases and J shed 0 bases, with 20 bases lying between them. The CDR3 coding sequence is TGCGCCAGCAGCGCTGGCGCTGGGGTCGTCGTCTCTGGGGCCAACGTCCTGACTTTC. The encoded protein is CASSAGAGVVVSGANVLTF.

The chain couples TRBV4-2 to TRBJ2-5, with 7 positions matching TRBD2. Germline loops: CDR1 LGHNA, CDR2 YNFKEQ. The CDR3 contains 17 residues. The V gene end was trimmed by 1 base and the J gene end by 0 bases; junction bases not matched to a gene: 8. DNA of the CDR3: TGTGCCAGCAGCCAAGGGATCGGGGGAGGGAACCAAGAGACCCAGTACTTC. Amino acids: CASSQGIGGGNQETQYF.

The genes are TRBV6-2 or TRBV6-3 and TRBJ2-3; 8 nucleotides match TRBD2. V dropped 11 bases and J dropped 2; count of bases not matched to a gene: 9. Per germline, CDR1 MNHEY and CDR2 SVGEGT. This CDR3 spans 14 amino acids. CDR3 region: CAGRERGLTDTQYF. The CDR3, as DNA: TGTGCCGGCCGGGAGCGGGGGCTCACAGATACGCAGTATTTT.

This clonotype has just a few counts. The CDR3 region is CASSEADRGRSPLHF. DNA for the CDR3: TGTGCCAGCAGTGAAGCGGACAGGGGGCGATCACCCCTCCACTTT. The chain is built from TRBV6-1 and TRBJ1-6; 11 bases match TRBD1. The CDR3 has 15 amino acids. Germline V CDR1 and CDR2: MNHNS, SASEGT. Germline trimming cut 0 bases from V and 10 bases from J; bases unmatched to any gene: 2.

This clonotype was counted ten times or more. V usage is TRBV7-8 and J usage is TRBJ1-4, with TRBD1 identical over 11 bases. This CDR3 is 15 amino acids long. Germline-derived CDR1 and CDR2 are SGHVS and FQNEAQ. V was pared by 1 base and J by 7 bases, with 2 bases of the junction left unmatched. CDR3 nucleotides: TGTGCCAGCAGCTTAGTTGGGACAGGGGGTGAAAAACTGTTTTTT. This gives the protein CASSLVGTGGEKLFF.

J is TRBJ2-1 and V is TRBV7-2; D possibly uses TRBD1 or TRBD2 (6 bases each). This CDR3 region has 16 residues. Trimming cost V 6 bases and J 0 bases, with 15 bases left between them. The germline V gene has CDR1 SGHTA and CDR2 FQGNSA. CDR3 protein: CASRKGGQSSYNEQFF. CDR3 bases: TGTGCCAGCAGAAAAGGGGGGCAGAGCTCCTACAATGAGCAGTTCTTC.

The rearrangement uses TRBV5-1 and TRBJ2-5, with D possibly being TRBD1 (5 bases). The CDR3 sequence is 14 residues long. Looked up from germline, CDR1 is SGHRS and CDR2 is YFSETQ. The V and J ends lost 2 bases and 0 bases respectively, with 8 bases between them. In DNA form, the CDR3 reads TGCGCCAGCAGCTTCAGGGTTGACCAAGAGACCCAGTACTTC. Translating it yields CASSFRVDQETQYF.

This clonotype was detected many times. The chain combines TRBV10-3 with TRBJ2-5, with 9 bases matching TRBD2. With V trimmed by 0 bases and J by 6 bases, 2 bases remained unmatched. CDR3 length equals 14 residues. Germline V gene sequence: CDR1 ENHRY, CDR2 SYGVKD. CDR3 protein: CAISESSGGQTQYF. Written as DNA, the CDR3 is TGTGCCATCAGTGAGTCTAGCGGGGGACAGACCCAGTACTTC.

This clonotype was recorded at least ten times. CDR3 nucleotides: TGTGCCTGGAGTGTAATGCGAGATACGCAGTATTTT. It is translated as CAWSVMRDTQYF. The chain combines TRBV30 with TRBJ2-3; D is undetermined. CDR1 and CDR2 from the germline V gene are GTSNPN and SVGIG (reference sequence). Deletions cut 0 bases from V and 5 bases from J, with 6 bases between. The CDR3 totals 12 residues.

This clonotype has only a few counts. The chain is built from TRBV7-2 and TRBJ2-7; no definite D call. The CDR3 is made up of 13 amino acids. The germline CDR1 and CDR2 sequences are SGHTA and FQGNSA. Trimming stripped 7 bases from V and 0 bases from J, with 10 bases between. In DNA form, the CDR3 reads TGTGCCAGCAAGCAAACGGTCTCCTACGAGCAGTACTTC. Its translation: CASKQTVSYEQYF.

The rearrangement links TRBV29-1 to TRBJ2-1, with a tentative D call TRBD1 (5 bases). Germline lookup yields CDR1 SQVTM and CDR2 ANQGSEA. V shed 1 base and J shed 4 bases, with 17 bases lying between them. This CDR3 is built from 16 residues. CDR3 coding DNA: TGCAGCGTTGAAGTGGGCGGCAGGGATTTTTACAATGAGCAGTTCTTC. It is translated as CSVEVGGRDFYNEQFF.

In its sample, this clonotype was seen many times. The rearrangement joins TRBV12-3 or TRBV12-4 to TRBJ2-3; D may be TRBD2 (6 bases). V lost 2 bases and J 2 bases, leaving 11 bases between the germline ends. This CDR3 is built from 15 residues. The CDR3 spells CASSLFGDFTDTQYF. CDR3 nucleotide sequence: TGTGCCAGCAGTTTATTCGGGGACTTCACAGATACGCAGTATTTT.

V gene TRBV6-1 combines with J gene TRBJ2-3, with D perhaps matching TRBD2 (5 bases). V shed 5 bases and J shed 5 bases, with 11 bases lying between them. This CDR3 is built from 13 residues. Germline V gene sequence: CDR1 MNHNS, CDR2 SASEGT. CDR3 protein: CASSREHGDTQYF. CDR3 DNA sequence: TGTGCCAGCAGTAGGGAGCACGGAGATACGCAGTATTTT.

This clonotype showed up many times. The CDR3, as DNA: TGTGCCACCCGGGCCCTCCTCGCCTCCTACAATGAGCAGTTCTTC. This sequence encodes CATRALLASYNEQFF. This chain joins TRBV2 and TRBJ2-1; no reliable D call. The V gene's germline CDR1 is SNHLY and CDR2 FYNNEI. The CDR3 contains 15 residues. V lost 10 bases and J 0 bases, leaving 16 bases between the germline ends.

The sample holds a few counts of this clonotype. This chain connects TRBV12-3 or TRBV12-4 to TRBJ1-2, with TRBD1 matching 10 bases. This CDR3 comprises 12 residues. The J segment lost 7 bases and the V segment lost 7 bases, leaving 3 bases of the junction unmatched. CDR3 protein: CASTRTGGGYTF. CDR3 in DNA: TGTGCCAGCACCCGGACAGGGGGTGGCTACACCTTC.

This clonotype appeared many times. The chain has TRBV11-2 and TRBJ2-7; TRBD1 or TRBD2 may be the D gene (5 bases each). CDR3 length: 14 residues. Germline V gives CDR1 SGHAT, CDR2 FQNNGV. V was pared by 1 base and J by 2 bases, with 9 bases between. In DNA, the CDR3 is TGTGCCAGCAGCTTAGCCGGGACCCCCTACGAGCAGTACTTC. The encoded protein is CASSLAGTPYEQYF.